The present TCR beta chain was sequenced within a study of long-term antiretroviral therapy in people with HIV. Study overall: It was about a decade before the 2015 immediate-ART recommendation that the earliest samples were taken. Points from the study as a whole: Following ART, diversity rose but still fell short of transplant donor controls. Versus controls, repertoires in people with HIV had narrower CDR3 length ranges.

Survey level was the resolution at which the v3.0 immunoSEQ assay ran. For each individual sample, sequencing targeted roughly 40,000-50,000 T-cell genomes. The protocol was immunoSEQ multiplex PCR, while the TCRdb copy is restricted to in-frame clones and leaves out a portion. The sample includes about 16,000 clones, approximately 86% of them seen just once. On this clone itself: What it binds is not known.

The CDR3 sequence is 13 residues long. Germline V lookup: CDR1 SGHTA, CDR2 FQGTGA. J gave up 6 bases and V 4 bases, and 4 bases lay outside the gene matches. The chain carries TRBV7-3 and TRBJ1-1; 8 bases are a match to TRBD1. The origin of this receptor is a woman aged 30 to 39 with HIV. The material was unsorted PBMCs, obtained more than 2.2 years before starting antiretroviral therapy. This CDR3 is CASSSTGGAEAFF. CDR3 in DNA: TGTGCCAGCAGCTCAACAGGGGGAGCTGAAGCTTTCTTT.